This T cell receptor (beta chain) was sequenced in a study of T cell responses to AZD1222 COVID-19 vaccine. Profiled with immunoSEQ multiplex PCR; TCRdb holds only in-frame clones, not every one. The sample gives 80,000 to 100,000 clones, nearly 90% of which show up once; 2.5% to 3% is in the top ten. Per germline, CDR1 DFQATT and CDR2 SNEGSKA (reference sequence). The CDR3 spans 15 residues. The V end was cut by 3 bases, the J end by 0 bases, with 14 bases between. V usage is TRBV20-1 and J usage is TRBJ1-1; D unclear. The TCR comes from an adult in good health. The sample consisted of peripheral blood, taken on day 0 of MenACWY control vaccination. The CDR3 DNA is TGCAGTGCTAGTGACCTCGGGAAATTGAACACTGAAGCTTTCTTT. Encoded protein: CSASDLGKLNTEAFF.